One sample yielded the 10 T cell receptor beta chains listed below, sequenced in a study of OX40 agonist ivuxolimab in advanced cancers. Data came from immunoSEQ multiplex PCR; TCRdb stores just in-frame clones and leaves some out. The data contain about 83,000 clones, about 90% of them singletons. The material was CD4+ or CD8+ T cells sorted from blood, obtained in a trial of the OX40 agonist ivuxolimab. Receptors originate from an adult with an advanced solid tumor such as melanoma, head and neck, liver or kidney cancer.

This clone came up once. This chain joins TRBV5-1 and TRBJ2-5; D is unresolved. Germline lookup yields CDR1 SGHRS and CDR2 YFSETQ. With 0 bases removed from V and 3 bases from J, the gap between germline ends came to 9 bases. The CDR3 extends over 14 amino acids. The CDR3 sequence: CASSLEYTKETQYF. The CDR3 DNA reads TGCGCCAGCAGCTTGGAGTACACCAAAGAGACCCAGTACTTC.

The rearrangement links TRBV29-1 to TRBJ1-5, with a possible D match to TRBD1 (6 bases). CDR3 length: 14 residues. In germline, CDR1 is SQVTM, CDR2 ANQGSEA. Trimming shortened V by 6 bases and J by 0 bases, and 12 bases separated the two germline ends. This chain's CDR3 is CSVQGTDSNQPQHF. Written as DNA, the CDR3 is TGCAGCGTCCAGGGGACGGATAGCAATCAGCCCCAGCATTTT.

The chain couples TRBV30 to TRBJ1-4, with D unclear. Trimming shortened V by 3 bases and J by 7 bases, and 12 bases separated the two germline ends. From germline, CDR1 is GTSNPN and CDR2 SVGIG (reference sequence). This CDR3 has 13 amino acids. The CDR3 DNA sequence: TGTGCCTGGAGCTGGCGGATGGGTGAAAAACTGTTTTTT. Translation gives CAWSWRMGEKLFF. Full variable domain (rest looked up from reference TRBV30 and TRBJ1-4): SQTIHQWPATLVQPVGSPLSLECTVEGTSNPNLYWYRQAAGRGLQLLFYSVGIGQISSEVPQNLSASRPQDRQFILSSKKLLLSDSGFYLCAWSWRMGEKLFFGSGTQLSVL.

V and J are TRBV6-6 and TRBJ2-1, with D possibly matching TRBD1 (6 bases). This CDR3 is 12 amino acids long. Germline assignment: CDR1 MNHNY and CDR2 SVGAGI (reference sequence). The V gene lost 5 bases and the J gene lost 7 bases, with 9 bases spanning the gap. CDR3 sequence: CASSPQGNEQFF. The CDR3 DNA sequence: TGTGCCAGCAGTCCACAGGGAAATGAGCAGTTCTTC.

The rearrangement joins TRBV28 to TRBJ2-1; maybe TRBD1 (6 bases). The CDR3 runs to 15 residues. Looked up from germline, CDR1 is MDHEN and CDR2 is SYDVKM. V was clipped by 3 bases and J by 6 bases, with 15 bases between them. The CDR3 region is CASSLYRDPVNEQFF. CDR3 in DNA: TGTGCCAGCAGTTTGTACAGGGACCCAGTCAATGAGCAGTTCTTC.

The V gene is TRBV28, the J gene TRBJ1-1; a weak D match, TRBD1 (5 bases). V was clipped by 4 bases and J by 0 bases, with 15 bases between them. Germline CDR1 reads MDHEN; CDR2 reads SYDVKM. The CDR3 consists of 16 residues. CDR3 protein: CASSSGPASMNTEAFF. The CDR3 nucleotides read TGTGCCAGCAGTTCAGGGCCAGCTAGCATGAACACTGAAGCTTTCTTT. Looking up the rest from reference TRBV28 and TRBJ1-1 gives the full variable domain: DVKVTQSSRYLVKRTGEKVFLECVQDMDHENMFWYRQDPGLGLRLIYFSYDVKMKEKGDIPEGYSVSREKKERFSLILESASTNQTSMYLCASSSGPASMNTEAFFGQGTRLTVV.

The rearrangement links TRBV29-1 to TRBJ2-1, with 7 bases that match TRBD2. CDR3 length equals 15 residues. Germline CDR1 is SQVTM and CDR2 is ANQGSEA. Trimming removed 0 bases from V and 2 bases from J; junction bases left unmatched: 4. Written as DNA, the CDR3 is TGCAGCGTTGAAGATCGGGCGGGAGCCTACAATGAGCAGTTCTTC. It codes for CSVEDRAGAYNEQFF.

V and J are TRBV7-9 and TRBJ1-5; the D is unclear. The CDR3 has 13 residues. V was cut by 4 bases and J by 7 bases, with 11 bases left in between. CDR1 is SEHNR, CDR2 FQNEAQ, per germline (reference sequence). The CDR3 bases are TGTGCCAGCAGCTCAACACATGAGCAGCCCCAGCATTTT. Its protein is CASSSTHEQPQHF.

CDR3 sequence (DNA): TGTGCCAGCAGTTACGGGCGGGGCGGCTACGAGCAGTACTTC. Translating it yields CASSYGRGGYEQYF. The chain couples TRBV6-5 to TRBJ2-7; D possibly corresponds to TRBD2 (6 bases). The V end lost 2 bases, the J end lost 3 bases, and 11 bases lay between the germline ends. Per germline, CDR1 MNHEY and CDR2 SVGAGI. The CDR3 extends over 14 amino acids.

The V call is TRBV6-1, the J call TRBJ1-4, with D possibly TRBD1 on 6 matching bases. This CDR3 spans 14 amino acids. Germline-derived CDR1 and CDR2 are MNHNS and SASEGT. The germline V and J ends were trimmed by 1 base and 7 bases, with 10 bases remaining between them. The CDR3 region is CASSEGGRAEKLFF. The CDR3 nucleotides read TGTGCCAGCAGTGAAGGGGGGCGGGCTGAAAAACTGTTTTTT.